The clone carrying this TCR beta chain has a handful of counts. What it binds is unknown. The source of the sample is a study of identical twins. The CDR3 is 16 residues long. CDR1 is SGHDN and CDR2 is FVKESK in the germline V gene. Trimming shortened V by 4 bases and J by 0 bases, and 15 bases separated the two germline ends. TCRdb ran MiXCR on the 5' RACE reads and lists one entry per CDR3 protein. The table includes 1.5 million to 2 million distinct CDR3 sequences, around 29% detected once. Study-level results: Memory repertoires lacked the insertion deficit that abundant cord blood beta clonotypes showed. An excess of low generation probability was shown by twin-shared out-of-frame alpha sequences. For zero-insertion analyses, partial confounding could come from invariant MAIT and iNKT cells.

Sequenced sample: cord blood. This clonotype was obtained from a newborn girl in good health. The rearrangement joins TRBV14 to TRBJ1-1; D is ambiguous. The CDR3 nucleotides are TGTGCCAGCAGCCGACTTGGCTGGGGTTTGAACACTGAAGCTTTCTTT. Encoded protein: CASSRLGWGLNTEAFF.